Listed here are 20 T cell receptor beta chains from one sample, sequenced in a study of regulatory T cells in long-lasting Graves disease. Indicated time point: newly diagnosed GD, antithyroid drugs for less than 3 months. The TCR library used RNA extracted from PBMCs. Libraries of TCR beta came from iRepertoire HTBI primers plus Arm-PCR of CDR3 regions. TCRdb itself ran the multiplex PCR reads through MiXCR, one entry per CDR3 protein. In the table there are some 560,000 distinct CDR3 sequences, roughly 15% of which are singletons. The data also belong to a second study, concerning T cells in Graves' hyperthyroidism and ophthalmopathy.

This specimen was peripheral blood mononuclear cells (PBMCs), taken at new diagnosis, from a patient treated with antithyroid drugs. All receptors come from a woman aged 35 to 59 with Graves disease.

The chain uses TRBV10-1 and TRBJ1-1; tentatively, D is TRBD1 (6 bases). CDR1 is WNHNN, CDR2 SYGVQD, per germline (reference sequence). V shed 8 bases and J shed 8 bases, with 15 bases lying between them. CDR3 length equals 12 residues. CDR3 sequence (DNA): TGCGCCAGCTCCGGGACACAGAACGAAGCTTTCTTT. Amino acid sequence: CASSGTQNEAFF.

This clonotype has at least ten counts. The J gene is TRBJ2-2, the V gene TRBV5-1, with a tentative D call TRBD2 (6 bases). Trimming removed 4 bases at V and 4 bases at J, with 14 bases between. This CDR3 comprises 15 residues. Germline CDR1 reads SGHRS; CDR2 reads YFSETQ. This CDR3 is CASSGGTGGTGELFF. CDR3 nucleotides: TGCGCCAGCAGCGGAGGGACCGGAGGCACCGGGGAGCTGTTTTTT.

This clonotype was counted at least ten times. V is TRBV27 and J is TRBJ1-5, with D unclear. CDR3 length: 16 residues. V was pared by 7 bases and J by 2 bases, with 18 bases between. From germline, CDR1 is MNHEY and CDR2 SMNVEV (reference sequence). As DNA, the CDR3 is TGTGCCAGCAACAACCTAGGAGGTGTTGGCAATCAGCCCCAGCATTTT. Translation: CASNNLGGVGNQPQHF.

V is TRBV15 and J is TRBJ2-1, with TRBD2 as a possible D gene (5 bases). CDR3 length: 11 residues. V lost 3 bases and J 11 bases, leaving 8 bases between the germline ends. Germline CDR1 is LNHNV and CDR2 is YYDKDF (reference sequence). The CDR3 reads CATSSREKQFF. DNA for the CDR3: TGTGCCACCAGCAGCCGGGAAAAGCAGTTCTTC. Full variable domain (missing parts from reference TRBV15 and TRBJ2-1): DAMVIQNPRYQVTQFGKPVTLSCSQTLNHNVMYWYQQKSSQAPKLLFHYYDKDFNNEADTPDNFQSRRPNTSFCFLDIRSPGLGDTAMYLCATSSREKQFFGPGTRLTVL.

This clonotype was counted only a few times. The chain combines TRBV12-3 or TRBV12-4 with TRBJ2-2; D tentatively reads TRBD1 or TRBD2 (6 bases each). Trimming removed 7 bases at V and 9 bases at J, with 12 bases between. The CDR3 covers 12 residues. CDR3 residues: CASTLGGRELFF. CDR3 bases: TGTGCCAGCACCCTTGGGGGGCGGGAGCTGTTTTTT.

This clonotype was found many times. The chain uses TRBV19 and TRBJ1-2; 10 bases line up with TRBD1. The V gene end was trimmed by 4 bases and the J gene end by 8 bases; junction bases not matched to a gene: 10. The CDR3 is made up of 15 amino acids. Per germline, CDR1 LNHDA and CDR2 SQIVND (reference sequence). CDR3 in DNA: TGTGCCAGTAGTACCACCGGGACAGGGGATAGAGGCTACACCTTC. Protein sequence: CASSTTGTGDRGYTF.

This clonotype has at least ten counts. The V call is TRBV6-1, the J call TRBJ1-5; D unclear. Germline V gives CDR1 MNHNS, CDR2 SASEGT. V lost 6 bases to trimming and J lost 1 base, with 13 bases between them. CDR3 length: 15 residues. CDR3: CASRPRRMSNQPQHF. CDR3 bases: TGTGCCAGCAGACCCCGACGGATGAGCAATCAGCCCCAGCATTTT.

The V call is TRBV19, the J call TRBJ1-5; 8 positions agree with TRBD1. The length of the CDR3 is 16 residues. Germline V gene data show CDR1 as LNHDA and CDR2 as SQIVND (reference sequence). Losses at the gene ends were 3 bases for V and 9 bases for J; bases not matched to a gene: 13. The CDR3 protein is CASSMSGQGSVSPQHF. In DNA form, the CDR3 reads TGTGCCAGTAGTATGAGTGGACAGGGCTCCGTCTCGCCCCAGCATTTT.

This sequence joins TRBV5-6 and TRBJ2-1; 8 bases match TRBD2. Germline CDR1 SGHDT, CDR2 YYEEEE. The junction had 5 bases not matched to a gene; V was cut back by 2 bases and J by 7 bases. The CDR3 is 14 residues long. The CDR3, as DNA: TGTGCCAGCAGCTTTCGCGGGGGGAAAAATGAGCAGTTCTTC. Amino acid sequence: CASSFRGGKNEQFF. The full variable domain, in which reference TRBV5-6 and TRBJ2-1 provide the parts outside the CDR3, is DAGVTQSPTHLIKTRGQQVTLRCSPKSGHDTVSWYQQALGQGPQFIFQYYEEEERQRGNFPDRFSGHQFPNYSSELNVNALLLGDSALYLCASSFRGGKNEQFFGPGTRLTVL.

This clonotype was recorded many times. The CDR3 DNA follows: TGTGCCAGCAGTTCCACAGTGAGAGGGGAGCATGGCTACACCTTC. Protein: CASSSTVRGEHGYTF. The chain links TRBV27 to TRBJ1-2; weak D call: TRBD1 (5 bases). The V end lost 4 bases, the J end lost 6 bases, and 18 bases lay between the germline ends. The germline V gene has CDR1 MNHEY and CDR2 SMNVEV (reference sequence). The CDR3 extends over 15 amino acids.

This clonotype was seen at least ten times. This chain links TRBV13 with TRBJ2-3, with D perhaps matching TRBD2 (5 bases). Per the germline V gene, CDR1 is PRHDT and CDR2 is FYEKMQ (reference sequence). V lost 5 bases to trimming and J lost 8 bases, with 11 bases between them. This CDR3 contains 12 residues. This CDR3 reads CASSLDSGTQYF. CDR3 DNA: TGTGCCAGCAGCCTGGACTCGGGTACGCAGTATTTT. The whole variable domain, filled in from reference TRBV13 and TRBJ2-3, reads AAGVIQSPRHLIKEKRETATLKCYPIPRHDTVYWYQQGPGQDPQFLISFYEKMQSDKGSIPDRFSAQQFSDYHSELNMSSLELGDSALYFCASSLDSGTQYFGPGTRLTVL.

This clonotype showed up many times. The chain has TRBV7-9 and TRBJ1-1; no clear D gene. The V and J ends lost 4 bases and 3 bases respectively, with 6 bases between them. The germline CDR1 and CDR2 sequences are SEHNR and FQNEAQ (reference sequence). CDR3 length: 12 residues. CDR3 nucleotides: TGTGCCAGCAGCTGGGTGTACACTGAAGCTTTCTTT. It encodes CASSWVYTEAFF.

Worth noting for this clonotype: A single base is all that separates this from a far larger clone, so a read error is likely. The chain is built from TRBV11-2 and TRBJ2-7, with 7 bases lining up with TRBD2. Unmatched junction bases numbered 8, after V lost 5 bases and J lost 7 bases. CDR1 SGHAT and CDR2 FQNNGV come from the germline V gene. CDR3 size: 13 residues. CDR3 nucleotides: TGTGCCAGCAGCCTGCGGGGGACCAATGAGCAGTACTTC. Its translation: CASSLRGTNEQYF. Supplemented by reference TRBV11-2 and TRBJ2-7, the full variable domain reads EAGVAQSPRYKIIEKRQSVAFWCNPISGHATLYWYQQILGQGPKLLIQFQNNGVVDDSQLPKDRFSAERLKGVDSTLKIQPAKLEDSAVYLCASSLRGTNEQYFGPGTRLTVT.

On this clonotype: One end of the junction fails to match germline, which may point to a read error. V is TRBV7-9 and J is TRBJ2-3; D gene ambiguous. Germline lookup yields CDR1 SEHNR and CDR2 FQNEAQ (reference sequence). This CDR3 is built from 14 residues. The CDR3 sequence is CTSIAERFTDTQYF. The CDR3 DNA sequence: TGTACCAGCATCGCTGAGAGGTTCACAGATACGCAGTATTTT.

V usage is TRBV10-2 and J usage is TRBJ2-2; perhaps TRBD2 as D (5 bases). CDR3 size: 10 residues. Per germline, CDR1 WSHSY and CDR2 SAAADI. V lost 8 bases to trimming and J lost 7 bases, with 5 bases between them. In DNA, the CDR3 is TGCGCCAGCCGGGACGGGGAGCTGTTTTTT. It specifies CASRDGELFF.

The chain recombines TRBV12-3 or TRBV12-4 with TRBJ1-1; no firm D call. The CDR3 sequence is 11 residues long. Trimming removed 6 bases at V and 7 bases at J, with 9 bases between. CDR3 loop: CASSNSLEAFF. In DNA, the CDR3 is TGTGCCAGCAGCAACAGCCTTGAAGCTTTCTTT.

This clonotype showed up many times. The chain employs TRBV10-3 and TRBJ1-1, with 9 bases identical to TRBD1. CDR3 length: 15 residues. V dropped 2 bases and J dropped 4; count of bases not matched to a gene: 5. From germline, CDR1 is ENHRY and CDR2 SYGVKD. CDR3 coding DNA: TGTGCCATCAGTGAGACAGGGGGCACGAGCACTGAAGCTTTCTTT. This encodes CAISETGGTSTEAFF.

This clonotype was counted a few times. The V call is TRBV7-2, the J call TRBJ2-1, with 7 positions matching TRBD1. Per germline, CDR1 SGHTA and CDR2 FQGNSA. V shed 5 bases, J shed 4 bases, and the junction held 2 bases outside the gene matches. The CDR3 is made up of 13 amino acids. The CDR3 loop is CASSTGQYNEQFF. The CDR3 DNA reads as TGTGCCAGCAGCACGGGACAGTACAATGAGCAGTTCTTC.

Turning to this clonotype: This CDR3 is missing its conserved last phenylalanine or tryptophan, likely due to a read error. The chain couples TRBV19 to TRBJ2-7; 9 bases map to TRBD2. The length of the CDR3 is 15 residues. CDR1 is LNHDA and CDR2 is SQIVND in the germline V gene (reference sequence). V was pared by 1 base and J by 7 bases, with 8 bases of the junction left unmatched. CDR3: CASSIGELAGAEQYL. The CDR3 coding sequence is TGTGCCAGTAGTATAGGCGAACTAGCGGGTGCTGAGCAGTACTTA.

This clonotype was seen at least ten times. The V gene is TRBV2, the J gene TRBJ1-4, with D possibly being TRBD1 (6 bases). The CDR3 runs to 12 residues. Germline V gives CDR1 SNHLY, CDR2 FYNNEI. V gave up 6 bases and J gave up 8 bases, with 10 bases separating them. The CDR3 nucleotides are TGTGCCAGCAGGAGGGGGGGAGAAAAACTGTTTTTT. It translates to CASRRGGEKLFF.